This TCR beta chain was profiled in a study of blood T cell repertoires in COVID-19. At the level of the study: Acute and convalescent COVID-19 specimens originated in the United States, Italy and Spain. PBMCs, B-cell-depleted T cells, or T cells were the source of the cDNA or gDNA that made up the material.

Original methodology: By means of reference gene primer amplification, nucleated cell counts were estimated. Using immunoSEQ multiplex PCR, the repertoire was profiled, and TCRdb retains in-frame clones only, with some absent. V and J calls plus clone size are reproduced from that table; the DNA served to infer D and trimming. The table records around 130,000 clones, less than 85% of them present only once. CDR1 and CDR2 from the germline V gene are SGHKS and YYEKEE (reference sequence). CDR3 length: 13 amino acids. Trimming cost V 6 bases and J 5 bases, with 12 bases left between them. Sequenced material: peripheral blood. The source is a woman aged 55-70 years with acute or convalescent COVID-19. This rearrangement joins TRBV5-5 to TRBJ2-1, with D maybe TRBD2 (7 bases). CDR3 DNA: TGTGCCAGCATCCTGGGGGGGCACAATGAGCAGTTCTTC. Protein: CASILGGHNEQFF. Looking up the rest from reference TRBV5-5 and TRBJ2-1 gives the full variable domain: DAGVTQSPTHLIKTRGQQVTLRCSPISGHKSVSWYQQVLGQGPQFIFQYYEKEERGRGNFPDRFSARQFPNYSSELNVNALLLGDSALYLCASILGGHNEQFFGPGTRLTVL.